The 11 T cell receptor beta chains below all came from one sample that was sequenced in a study of cytomegalovirus exposure and HLA in healthy donors. The PCR used 60 Vbeta and 13 Jbeta primers. TCRdb keeps only in-frame clones here, not all; method: immunoSEQ multiplex PCR. The data contain 110,000 to 150,000 clones, 80% of them seen just once; the ten biggest clones take up about 6.8%. The sequencing sample was made of PBMCs. Receptors were obtained from a man between 40 and 49 years old in good health and CMV-seropositive.

The rearrangement joins TRBV19 to TRBJ2-1, with 13 bases identical to TRBD2. The CDR3 is made up of 19 amino acids. Trimming cost V 9 bases and J 1 base; bases outside gene matches: 15. CDR1 is LNHDA, CDR2 SQIVND, per germline (reference sequence). The CDR3 coding sequence is TGTGCCAGCGTAAGCACTAGCGGGAGGGCCAGAGAGTCCTACAATGAGCAGTTCTTC. Protein sequence: CASVSTSGRARESYNEQFF.

The genes are TRBV27 and TRBJ2-7; TRBD1 might be the D (6 bases). The CDR3 runs 16 residues. V shed 4 bases and J shed 0 bases, with 16 bases lying between them. The germline CDR1 and CDR2 sequences are MNHEY and SMNVEV (reference sequence). DNA for the CDR3: TGTGCCAGCAGTTCAGGGGTGACTCTTCGCTCCTACGAGCAGTACTTC. Translating it yields CASSSGVTLRSYEQYF.

The chain recombines TRBV5-4 with TRBJ1-1; D is unresolved. The V end was cut by 1 base, the J end by 0 bases, with 7 bases between. The CDR3 runs to 14 residues. Looked up from germline, CDR1 is SGHNT and CDR2 is YYREEE (reference sequence). The CDR3 sequence is CASSLYRVNTEAFF. The CDR3 nucleotides read TGTGCCAGCAGCTTGTATCGGGTGAACACTGAAGCTTTCTTT.

J is TRBJ2-2 and V is TRBV6-5, with TRBD2 matching over 7 bases. The CDR3 extends over 12 amino acids. In germline, CDR1 is MNHEY, CDR2 SVGAGI. V dropped 6 bases and J dropped 9; count of bases not matched to a gene: 4. The CDR3 DNA sequence: TGTGCCAGCAGCCGCGGGAGTAGGGAGCTGTTTTTT. Translated, it gives CASSRGSRELFF.

The chain couples TRBV15 to TRBJ2-5, with 10 bases aligning to TRBD2. Germline CDR1 reads LNHNV; CDR2 reads YYDKDF (reference sequence). With 4 bases clipped from V and 9 bases from J, the junction kept 8 bases outside the gene matches. This CDR3 contains 14 residues. CDR3 sequence reads: CATSKGLADVPQYF. CDR3 coding DNA: TGTGCCACCAGCAAAGGACTAGCGGACGTGCCCCAGTACTTC.

V and J are TRBV2 and TRBJ1-5; 9 nucleotides match TRBD1. Germline V lookup: CDR1 SNHLY, CDR2 FYNNEI. V lost 4 bases and J lost 5; bases outside the gene matches: 6. CDR3 length: 15 amino acids. CDR3 DNA sequence: TGTGCCAGCAGTGCGGGACAGGGTGTTTATCAGCCCCAGCATTTT. Translating gives CASSAGQGVYQPQHF.

Here the CDR3 reads CASSLELAGTYEQYF. In DNA form, the CDR3 reads TGCGCCAGCAGCTTGGAACTAGCGGGGACCTACGAGCAGTACTTC. The J gene is TRBJ2-7, the V gene TRBV5-1; the match to TRBD2 covers 10 bases. Germline CDR1 and CDR2: SGHRS and YFSETQ. Trimming cost V 0 bases and J 2 bases; bases outside gene matches: 2. There are 15 residues in the CDR3.

V usage is TRBV18 and J usage is TRBJ2-1; D is perhaps TRBD2 (6 bases). Trimming pared 0 bases from V and 6 bases from J, leaving 9 bases between. The CDR3 covers 14 residues. Germline CDR1 KGHSH, CDR2 LQKENI. In DNA form, the CDR3 reads TGTGCCAGCTCACCACCGTTGGGGGGCAATGAGCAGTTCTTC. Translation gives CASSPPLGGNEQFF.

V is TRBV27 and J is TRBJ2-7; 10 bases fit TRBD1. Germline V lookup: CDR1 MNHEY, CDR2 SMNVEV (reference sequence). V lost 6 bases to trimming and J lost 5 bases; unmatched junction nucleotides: 4. CDR3 length equals 13 residues. The CDR3 DNA follows: TGTGCCAGCAGCCGGACAGGGGGGCACGAGCAGTACTTC. Amino acids: CASSRTGGHEQYF.

This chain connects TRBV2 to TRBJ2-3; 12 bases line up with TRBD2. In germline, CDR1 is SNHLY, CDR2 FYNNEI. This CDR3 has 17 amino acids. J gave up 5 bases and V 11 bases, and 17 bases lay outside the gene matches. The chain's CDR3 is CAGYWTSGKSGGDTQYF. CDR3 in DNA: TGTGCCGGTTATTGGACTAGCGGGAAATCGGGAGGAGATACGCAGTATTTT.

The rearrangement uses TRBV7-2 and TRBJ2-2, with TRBD2 as a possible D gene (5 bases). The length of the CDR3 is 16 residues. Germline values: CDR1 SGHTA, CDR2 FQGNSA. V dropped 1 base and J dropped 4 bases, with 13 bases sitting between them. CDR3 sequence: CASSLGLSAGTGELFF. The CDR3 region has the DNA TGTGCCAGCAGCTTAGGCCTTAGCGCGGGCACCGGGGAGCTGTTTTTT. The entire variable domain, with the rest obtained from reference TRBV7-2 and TRBJ2-2, is as follows: GAGVSQSPSNKVTEKGKDVELRCDPISGHTALYWYRQSLGQGLEFLIYFQGNSAPDKSGLPSDRFSAERTGGSVSTLTIQRTQQEDSAVYLCASSLGLSAGTGELFFGEGSRLTVL.